This entry lists 4 T cell receptor beta chains sequenced from one sample in a study of vaccination and CD4 T cells after COVID-19 (dated by TCRdb to between 2021 and 2022). This sample's treatment or condition label indicates: roughly 10-day PBMC culture with coronavirus spike peptide pools or control peptides (ViraFEST assay). These TCRs are of unknown antigen specificity. The method behind the library was PCR. The sequencing machine was an Illumina iSeq 100. TCR sequencing of DNA from cultured CD4+ T cells used the Oncomine TCR Beta short-read assay at the Johns Hopkins FTIC core. TCRdb cleaned the public reads at Q25 with fastp, built clones with MiXCR and kept in-frame beta chains. Entries are consolidated by CDR3 protein sequence, retaining the most common genes and DNA. Counted in this sample were 13,000 to 15,000 distinct CDR3 sequences; about 30% of them appeared once. In total, the top ten clones hold around 9.6% of the sample.

Material: CD4+ T cells from blood, cultured in vitro, obtained after SARS-CoV-2 vaccination. The receptors here all came from a human donor who had recovered from COVID-19.

The sample holds a few counts of this clonotype. The chain employs TRBV28 and TRBJ2-7; D is ambiguous. The CDR3 spans 12 residues. Trimming took 7 bases from V and 2 from J, leaving 9 bases between them. Looked up from germline, CDR1 is MDHEN and CDR2 is SYDVKM. The CDR3 loop is CASTTIPYEQYF. The CDR3, as DNA: TGTGCCAGCACGACCATCCCCTACGAGCAGTACTTC.

As for this clonotype: The junction departs from germline at one end; a sequencing error may be responsible. This chain uses TRBV12-3 or TRBV12-4 with TRBJ1-2, with D unclear. The CDR3 length is 12 residues. CDR3: CVSSSRTDGYTF. The CDR3, as DNA: TGTGTCAGCAGTTCCCGGACGGATGGCTACACCTTC.

This CDR3 reads CASSTKAGGTGELFF. In DNA form, the CDR3 reads TGTGCCAGCAGCACCAAAGCAGGTGGGACCGGGGAGCTGTTTTTT. V and J are TRBV7-2 and TRBJ2-2; D uncertain. The CDR3 consists of 15 residues. The V and J ends lost 5 bases and 5 bases respectively, with 15 bases between them. The germline CDR1 and CDR2 sequences are SGHTA and FQGNSA.

As for this clonotype: With a much larger clone just one base away, this may be a read error. The V and J genes are TRBV10-3 and TRBJ1-1; possible D gene TRBD1, 6 bases. The CDR3 runs to 13 residues. V dropped 10 bases and J dropped 3 bases, with 15 bases sitting between them. The V gene's germline CDR1 is ENHRY and CDR2 SYGVKD. In DNA, the CDR3 is TGTGCCAACCGAAGGGGGGAGGACACTGAAGCTTTCTTT. This translates into CANRRGEDTEAFF.